This T cell receptor beta chain emerged from a study of Ad26.COV2.S vaccination and SARS-CoV-2 variants. Sequenced by immunoSEQ multiplex PCR; TCRdb stores in-frame clones only, minus some. In the table there are some 340,000 clones, around four fifths of which are singletons. In this sample, this clone turned up a few times. Antigen: not known. Study results and limitations: Reported findings describe substantial breadth in spike-specific CD8+ and CD4+ T cell responses following vaccination. An underestimation of total T cell responses may have resulted from the TCR breadth and depth analyses.

Treatment specified: about 20 received Ad26.COV2.S at low or high dose, single or two shots; a few received placebo; per-sample allocation not given. Sampling occurred on day 63 after the first vaccine or placebo injection. Specimen: peripheral blood, collected in a trial of Ad26.COV2.S vaccine versus placebo. The TCR was taken from a person aged 18 to 59 who received the Ad26.COV2.S COVID-19 vaccine or a placebo.

The CDR3 loop reads CASSPSFLVSGGKNIQYF. DNA for the CDR3: TGTGCCAGCAGCCCATCCTTCCTTGTATCGGGAGGCAAAAACATTCAGTACTTC. This chain uses TRBV14 with TRBJ2-4; the match to TRBD2 covers 7 bases. The V segment lost 4 bases and the J segment 3 bases; nucleotides outside the gene matches: 15. Germline loops: CDR1 SGHDN, CDR2 FVKESK. This CDR3 is 18 amino acids long.